These T cell receptor beta chains were read from a single sample in a study of shared clonotypes between healthy human individuals. Profiling relied on immunoSEQ multiplex PCR, and the TCRdb table lists in-frame clones only, not all of them. The sample holds about 520,000 clones, approximately 84% seen once. Sequences were obtained from PBMCs. All receptors derive from a woman aged 40 to 49 in good health. Some clones in this sample may be carry-over from other donors' samples. CDR3s include the opening cysteine and the closing phenylalanine or tryptophan. The D gene is left open where the match is weak. Size values are once, few and many counts, or a class for expanded clones, and some rows have none.

D gene	V gene	J gene	clone size	CDR3 protein	CDR3 DNA
NA	TRBV5-1	TRBJ2-1	NA	CASSLDQTYNEQFF	TGCGCCAGCAGCTTGGACCAGACCTACAATGAGCAGTTCTTC
NA	TRBV7-9	TRBJ2-1	few	CASGDNEQFF	TGTGCCTCTGGAGACAATGAGCAGTTCTTC
TRBD1	TRBV2	TRBJ1-4	NA	CASSTGEKLFF	TGTGCCAGCAGTACAGGGGAGAAACTGTTTTTT
NA	TRBV5-8	TRBJ1-2	NA	CASSFLQGYGYTF	TGTGCCAGCAGCTTCTTACAGGGCTATGGCTACACCTTC
TRBD1	TRBV2	TRBJ1-5	NA	CASSRLTGPQPQHF	TGTGCCAGCAGTCGACTGACAGGGCCTCAGCCCCAGCATTTT
NA	TRBV7-2	TRBJ2-2	NA	CASSYRAGLAAGELFF	TGTGCCAGCAGCTATAGGGCGGGATTGGCGGCCGGGGAGCTGTTTTTT
TRBD1	TRBV28	TRBJ2-2	once	CASANRGANTGELFF	TGTGCCAGCGCCAACAGGGGCGCGAACACCGGGGAGCTGTTTTTT
NA	TRBV30	TRBJ1-2	NA	CAWTPLGANYGYTF	TGTGCCTGGACTCCCCTCGGGGCTAACTATGGCTACACCTTC
NA	TRBV9	TRBJ2-2	few	CASSVTGELFF	TGTGCCAGCAGCGTAACCGGGGAGCTGTTTTTT
TRBD1	TRBV9	TRBJ1-4	NA	CASSGPQGAGEKLFF	TGTGCCAGCAGCGGACCACAGGGGGCAGGTGAAAAACTGTTTTTT
NA	TRBV20-1	TRBJ2-7	NA	CSARAAYEQYF	TGCAGTGCTAGGGCCGCCTACGAGCAGTACTTC
NA	TRBV30	TRBJ2-7	NA	CAWTRIWTFGVGSSYEQYF	TGTGCCTGGACCCGGATCTGGACCTTCGGCGTCGGCAGCTCCTACGAGCAGTACTTC
NA	TRBV7-9	TRBJ2-7	NA	CASSSIGDPYEQYF	TGTGCCAGCAGCTCCATAGGAGATCCCTACGAGCAGTACTTC
TRBD1	TRBV4-3	TRBJ2-1	once	CASSHTDRGPYNEQFF	TGCGCCAGCAGCCACACCGACAGGGGACCTTACAATGAGCAGTTCTTC
NA	TRBV28	TRBJ2-7	NA	CASSRYEQYF	TGTGCCAGCAGCCGCTACGAGCAGTACTTC
NA	TRBV19	TRBJ1-1	few	CASSSGGLLEAFF	TGTGCCAGTAGTTCGGGGGGCCTTCTTGAAGCTTTCTTT